This entry describes one T cell receptor beta chain. Its antigen remains unknown. Looked up from germline, CDR1 is LNHDA and CDR2 is SQIVND (reference sequence). The CDR3 is 12 amino acids. V gave up 9 bases and J gave up 1 base; unmatched junction bases: 0. These data come from a study of cytomegalovirus exposure and HLA in healthy donors. Findings and limits, study-wide: As confirmed in vitro, a few CMV-associated chains were specific for CMV antigens.

Amplification used 60 Vbeta primers and 13 Jbeta primers. Profiling relied on immunoSEQ multiplex PCR, and the TCRdb table lists in-frame clones only, not all of them. The sample records approximately 190,000 clones, under 70% being singletons. The source is a man aged 40-49 years in good health and CMV-seropositive. The sample consisted of PBMCs. J is TRBJ1-1 and V is TRBV19; 9 nucleotides agree with TRBD1. The CDR3 loop reads CARQGANTEAFF. CDR3 nucleotides: TGTGCCAGACAGGGGGCGAACACTGAAGCTTTCTTT.